A selection of T cell receptor beta chains follows, all from one sample in a study of blood T cells in healthy people across ages. Via MiXCR, TCRdb re-called the 5' RACE reads, giving one row per CDR3 protein. The data contain 650,000 to 700,000 distinct CDR3 sequences, over 40% of them singletons. The specimen was blood. These receptors came from a woman of 80 years or more in good health. The CDR3 runs from the conserved cysteine through the conserved F or W. Each record gives: J gene, clone size, V gene, D gene, CDR3 DNA, CDR3 protein. D genes are given only for firm matches. Size is omitted from some rows. Given values are once, few, many or a class for expanded clones.

>TRBJ1-4|.|TRBV20-1|.
TGCAGTGCCCCCTCACCGGGCCTCACGGAAAAACTGTTTTTT
CSAPSPGLTEKLFF
>TRBJ2-1|.|TRBV20-1|TRBD2
TGCAGTGCTAGAGTAGCGGGAGATAAGAATGAGCAGTTCTTC
CSARVAGDKNEQFF
>TRBJ1-2|.|TRBV28|.
TGTGCCAGCACGGAGGCATATGGCTACACCTTC
CASTEAYGYTF
>TRBJ1-4|.|TRBV7-8|.
TGTGCCAGCAGCTTAGGCAGGGCTAATGAAAAACTGTTTTTT
CASSLGRANEKLFF
>TRBJ2-3|.|TRBV2|.
TGTGCCAGCAGTGTCCTAGCGAGGGGGATAGATACGCAGTATTTT
CASSVLARGIDTQYF
>TRBJ2-5|many|TRBV5-1|.
TGCGCCAGCAGCCGGGACCCCGATCGAGAGACCCAGTACTTC
CASSRDPDRETQYF
>TRBJ2-7|once|TRBV4-1|TRBD1
TGCGCCAGCAGCCAAGATGCAGGACAGGGGGGCCTGGAGCAGTACTTC
CASSQDAGQGGLEQYF
>TRBJ2-1|once|TRBV5-1|TRBD2
TGCGCCAGCCAGATACAAGCGGGGGGGCTAATTGATGAGCAGTTCTTC
CASQIQAGGLIDEQFF
>TRBJ2-2|few|TRBV7-3|.
TGTGCCAGCAGCTTAAGACTCACCGGGGAGCTGTTTTTT
CASSLRLTGELFF
>TRBJ2-3|many|TRBV7-9|.
TGTGCCAGCAGCCCGGCCCCTAGCACAGATACGCAGTATTTT
CASSPAPSTDTQYF
>TRBJ2-4|many|TRBV3-1|.
TGTGCCAGCAGCGCAGGGGTCAGCATTCAGTACTTC
CASSAGVSIQYF
>TRBJ2-1|once|TRBV24-1|.
TGTGCCACCAGTGACCCAGAGGGCCCCGAGCAGTTCTTC
CATSDPEGPEQFF
>TRBJ2-7|many|TRBV2|.
TGTGCCAGCAGTGTGGGGCAGGGGATATTCTACGAGCAGTACTTC
CASSVGQGIFYEQYF
>TRBJ2-1|.|TRBV4-3|.
TGCGCCAGCAGCCAAGAGTCACTTCTTCGGGCAGGGCCCTGGGTCGGCAATGAGCAGTTCTTC
CASSQESLLRAGPWVGNEQFF
>TRBJ2-3|.|TRBV27|TRBD1
TGTGCCAGCAGTCACCATCATACAGGGGGCGGTCCAGATACGCAGTATTTT
CASSHHHTGGGPDTQYF
>TRBJ1-2|once|TRBV6-6|TRBD1
TGTGCCAGCAGTGTTATCACGTCCGGGACAGCCTATGGCTACACCTTC
CASSVITSGTAYGYTF